The T cell receptor (beta chain) under discussion was sequenced for a study of blood T cell repertoires in COVID-19 (TCRdb year 2020). A note on the overall study: Collaborator samples came from the United States, Italy and Spain and covered acute and convalescent phases of COVID-19. Where available, HLA class I and class II types were taken from metadata supplied by the sample provider and were not determined by assay-based typing. The repertoires were released in a freely available public database intended as a resource for research on the immune response to SARS-CoV-2. A de-identified subject ID, COVID-19 status, age in years and sex were almost always included in the sample metadata. The prospective study material was composed of cDNA or gDNA derived from T cells, B-cell-depleted T cells, or PBMCs. Samples came from the ongoing ImmuneRACE study (first 160 participants) plus 1,254 subjects from 6 global collaborators. Deeply sampled blood TCRbeta repertoires from subjects exposed to, actively infected with, or recovered from COVID-19 were included in the dataset.

Via the germline V gene, CDR1 is MNHNS and CDR2 SASEGT. The CDR3 runs 14 residues from the cysteine to the phenylalanine. Only the CDR3 part of the read is kept: 42 bases, read in frame from the first base. V and J are truncated by 1 base and 4 bases respectively, leaving an intervening sequence of 7 bases. Concerning this clone itself: The target of this receptor is not known. No base qualities exist here, and no much larger clone lies one base off it.

The collaborating institutions used their own protocols to collect whole blood in K2EDTA tubes. For TCRbeta analysis, collaborators shipped samples as frozen whole blood, isolated PBMCs, or DNA extracted from either of those sample types. What the work shows at the level of the full study, not this receptor alone: The amount of clinical and demographic metadata varied by source and participant and was provided uncurated.

TCRbeta CDR3 regions were amplified from genomic DNA using the immunoSEQ Assay, a bias-controlled multiplex PCR. As for the original processing: Within the assay, amplification of reference gene primers was used to estimate how many nucleated cells each sample contained. To quantify the absolute abundance of each unique TCRbeta CDR3 rearrangement, sequence reads were collapsed and filtered. For each sample, productive Simpson clonality was calculated as the square root of Simpson's diversity index across productive rearrangements. Entries here come from immuneACCESS through TCRdb and include only in-frame sequences with V and J called. Some clones fail to appear in such tables; in the studies checked, an unresolved V gene covers under half of the shortfall, and the cause of the remainder is unknown. Clone size and the V and J calls come from that table; the DNA yielded D and trimming. Across this sample there are more than 110,000 clones, with 65% to 85% seen only once. Of the sample, 4% falls within the top ten clones.

The source of this sequence is a woman aged 60 to 75 with acute or convalescent COVID-19. This chain joins TRBV6-1 to TRBJ1-4, with the D gene too uncertain to name. The sequenced sample consisted of peripheral blood. The DNA reads TGTGCCAGCAGTGAAGGGAGTCTTAATGAAAAACTGTTTTTT. Its protein reads: CASSEGSLNEKLFF.